This T cell receptor beta chain is from a study of T cells in narcolepsy. Method: immunoSEQ multiplex PCR; TCRdb's copy keeps in-frame clones and lacks some. Of 10,000 or so clones listed, about 75% were seen once; the top ten hold about 23%. As for this clone: Its antigen is as yet unknown.

Broader study findings: HCRT-specific and TRIB2-specific autoreactive clonotypes appeared among same-patient CSF and blood CD4+ clonotypes.

This TCR derives from a human donor with narcolepsy. Sequencing input: CD45RA- memory CD8+ T cells from PBMCs.

As DNA, the CDR3 is TGTGCCAGCAGCCCCCCTCCCCTAGGTAACCAAAACATTCAGTACTTC. Its translation: CASSPPPLGNQNIQYF. The J gene is TRBJ2-4, the V gene TRBV7-2, with D unresolved. V dropped 5 bases and J dropped 5 bases, with 19 bases sitting between them. Germline V gives CDR1 SGHTA, CDR2 FQGNSA. This CDR3 is 16 amino acids long.